The clone carrying this TCR beta chain was counted at least ten times. Its specificity is unknown. This sample is drawn from a study of blood T cells in healthy people across ages. Study outcomes and limitations: The study regarded diversity estimates from one million T cells as underestimates.

The V end lost 5 bases, the J end lost 5 bases, and 13 bases lay between the germline ends. This CDR3 region has 14 residues. CDR1 and CDR2 from the germline V gene are MNHEY and SVGAGI. Using a J-beta primer mix together with a sample-barcoded 5' primer, a second PCR was run for roughly 7 to 11 cycles. Each CDR3 protein is one row after TCRdb ran MiXCR on the 5' RACE reads. The data show 600,000 or so distinct CDR3 sequences, with about 30% seen just once and around 14% held by the top ten. The TCR originated in a woman of 80 years or more in good health. The sequencing input was blood. This chain connects TRBV6-5 to TRBJ2-4, with a possible D match to TRBD1 (5 bases). CDR3 protein: CASSRTPRQNIQYF. As DNA, the CDR3 is TGTGCCAGCAGTCGGACACCCCGGCAAAACATTCAGTACTTC.